A single sample is the source of the 28 T cell receptor beta chains below, sequenced in a study of blood T cell repertoires in COVID-19. Method: immunoSEQ multiplex PCR; TCRdb's copy keeps in-frame clones and lacks some. This sample has 98,000 or so clones, with more than 80% found just once. The sample consisted of peripheral blood. The receptor source for this set is a man in his 60s with acute or convalescent COVID-19.

A word on this clone: A read error may produce the germline difference seen at one junction end. V gene TRBV7-7 combines with J gene TRBJ2-5; D is ambiguous. Germline loops: CDR1 SSHAT, CDR2 FNYEAQ (reference sequence). This CDR3 contains 16 residues. The CDR3 bases are TGTGCTAGCAGCCCTCATTCGGTCACCTTACAAGAGACCCAGTACTTC. The encoded protein is CASSPHSVTLQETQYF.

This clone was seen only a few times. The rearrangement uses TRBV28 and TRBJ2-2; tentatively, D is TRBD2 (6 bases). The germline V gene has CDR1 MDHEN and CDR2 SYDVKM. V was trimmed by 7 bases and J by 1 base, leaving 22 bases between them. This CDR3 has 18 amino acids. The CDR3 is CASTHGGKGIGNTGELFF. CDR3 nucleotide sequence: TGTGCCAGCACTCACGGGGGAAAGGGTATTGGGAACACCGGGGAGCTGTTTTTT.

This clone was found many times. The J gene is TRBJ1-3, the V gene TRBV12-5, with D possibly being TRBD1 (6 bases). This CDR3 has 18 amino acids. Germline values: CDR1 LGHNT, CDR2 FRNRAP. Trimming took 5 bases from V and 11 from J, leaving 31 bases between them. CDR3 DNA: TGTGCTAGTGGTGCTGGACAGAGTTTGGTTGCCGCTGAGATCGCCATATATTTT. Translating it yields CASGAGQSLVAAEIAIYF. The whole variable domain, filled in from reference TRBV12-5 and TRBJ1-3, reads DARVTQTPRHKVTEMGQEVTMRCQPILGHNTVFWYRQTMMQGLELLAYFRNRAPLDDSGMPKDRFSAEMPDATLATLKIQPSEPRDSAVYFCASGAGQSLVAAEIAIYFGEGSWLTVV.

The chain links TRBV19 to TRBJ2-3, with D unclear. In germline, CDR1 is LNHDA, CDR2 SQIVND (reference sequence). V lost 2 bases and J lost 1, with 4 bases in between. The CDR3 runs 13 residues. CDR3 in amino acids: CASSITGTDTQYF. In DNA, the CDR3 is TGTGCCAGTAGTATAACAGGCACAGATACGCAGTATTTT.

The rearrangement links TRBV18 to TRBJ1-1, with TRBD1 as a possible D gene (6 bases). Trimming took 3 bases from V and 0 from J, leaving 14 bases between them. CDR3 size: 16 residues. Looked up from germline, CDR1 is KGHSH and CDR2 is LQKENI. CDR3 amino acids: CASSPLPPGVNTEAFF. The CDR3 DNA sequence: TGTGCCAGCTCACCGTTACCCCCAGGGGTGAACACTGAAGCTTTCTTT.

This chain links TRBV7-5 with TRBJ2-7; the D call TRBD2 from the table was never checked on the DNA. TRBV7-5 is designated a pseudogene. The length of the CDR3 is 15 residues. The CDR3 reads CVRSLRLAGDYEQYF. Here the CDR3 DNA reads TGTGTCAGAAGCTTAAGGCTAGCGGGAGACTACGAGCAGTACTTC.

This clone was observed a single time. This chain connects TRBV3-1 (or the pseudogene TRBV3-2) to TRBJ2-2; 12 positions match TRBD2. The CDR3 runs 15 residues. Germline V gene sequence: CDR1 LGHDT, CDR2 YNNKEL (reference sequence). The J segment lost 4 bases and the V segment lost 6 bases, leaving 3 bases of the junction unmatched. The CDR3 nucleotides read TGTGCCAGCAGGACACTAGCGGGAGGCACCGGGGAGCTGTTTTTT. As protein: CASRTLAGGTGELFF.

The V and J genes are TRBV7-2 and TRBJ1-6; 12 positions agree with TRBD1. Germline V CDR1 and CDR2: SGHTA, FQGNSA. V lost 0 bases, J lost 6 bases, and 6 bases stayed unmatched. The length of the CDR3 is 18 residues. CDR3 region: CASSLAGGQGASNSPLHF. CDR3 in DNA: TGTGCCAGCAGCTTAGCCGGGGGACAGGGGGCTTCTAATTCACCCCTCCACTTT.

This chain connects TRBV28 to TRBJ1-5, with a tentative D call TRBD1 (5 bases). This CDR3 is built from 15 residues. The V end lost 6 bases, the J end lost 9 bases, and 21 bases lay between the germline ends. Germline CDR1 MDHEN, CDR2 SYDVKM. This CDR3 reads CASSSGTPEERPQHF. In nucleotides, the CDR3 is TGTGCCAGCAGCTCCGGGACTCCTGAAGAACGGCCCCAGCATTTT.

The chain links TRBV5-8 to TRBJ2-5; D gene ambiguous. The CDR3 runs to 13 residues. In germline, CDR1 is SGHTS, CDR2 YDEGEE. The V end lost 1 base, the J end lost 0 bases, and 4 bases lay between the germline ends. CDR3 protein: CASSLSYQETQYF. The CDR3 coding sequence is TGTGCCAGCAGCTTGTCGTACCAAGAGACCCAGTACTTC.

The chain employs TRBV5-8 and TRBJ2-1; 9 bases are shared with TRBD2. Germline CDR1 SGHTS, CDR2 YDEGEE. This CDR3 has 17 amino acids. Germline trimming cut 7 bases from V and 4 bases from J; bases unmatched to any gene: 15. The CDR3 DNA follows: TGTGCCAGCTTACCCATTAGCGGGAGAGTAGATTACAATGAGCAGTTCTTC. As protein: CASLPISGRVDYNEQFF.

The chain has TRBV18 and TRBJ2-2; D perhaps matches TRBD2 (5 bases). Trimming removed 3 bases from V and 1 base from J, with 15 bases in between. CDR3 length: 17 residues. CDR1 and CDR2 (germline): KGHSH, LQKENI. The CDR3 nucleotides read TGTGCCAGCTCACCGGCGGTTAGCGCCATGAACACCGGGGAGCTGTTTTTT. As protein: CASSPAVSAMNTGELFF.

The chain is built from TRBV6-1 and TRBJ2-7, with D perhaps TRBD2 (6 bases). Germline CDR1 reads MNHNS; CDR2 reads SASEGT. V was cut by 2 bases and J by 5 bases, with 16 bases left in between. The CDR3 has 15 amino acids. CDR3 protein: CASSELGPGVNEQYF. CDR3 in DNA: TGTGCCAGCAGTGAACTGGGCCCGGGAGTCAACGAGCAGTACTTC.

The rearrangement joins TRBV11-2 to TRBJ1-1; tentative D call: TRBD1 (6 bases). The CDR3 sequence is 14 residues long. The V gene's germline CDR1 is SGHAT and CDR2 FQNNGV. The ends were cut back, 5 bases at V and 6 bases at J, with 16 bases in the middle. The CDR3 region is CASSRLTGYPEAFF. Here the CDR3 DNA reads TGTGCCAGCAGCCGCCTAACAGGGTACCCTGAAGCTTTCTTT.

The chain links TRBV2 to TRBJ1-5; D is uncertain. V lost 4 bases, J lost 5 bases, and 9 bases lay in between. CDR1 and CDR2 (germline): SNHLY, FYNNEI. This CDR3 spans 13 amino acids. CDR3 DNA sequence: TGTGCCAGCAGTGGAGTACGGGATCAGCCCCAGCATTTT. Encoded protein: CASSGVRDQPQHF.

This clone has just one count. V and J are TRBV21-1 and TRBJ2-1; TRBD2, the table's D call, lacks a check against the DNA. TRBV21-1 corresponds to a pseudogene. The length of the CDR3 is 10 residues. The CDR3 reads CASSSDEQFF. CDR3 DNA sequence: TGTGCCAGCAGCAGCGATGAGCAGTTCTTC.

This clone appeared once. This chain connects TRBV28 to TRBJ2-4; no definite D call. Germline V CDR1 and CDR2: MDHEN, SYDVKM. The CDR3 extends over 11 amino acids. The V gene lost 7 bases and the J gene lost 4 bases, with 5 bases spanning the gap. The CDR3 DNA is TGTGCCAGCAAAGAGAAAAACATTCAGTACTTC. Translating gives CASKEKNIQYF.

The rearrangement links TRBV2 to TRBJ1-1, with 8 nucleotides matching TRBD1. The CDR3 contains 13 residues. CDR1 is SNHLY, CDR2 FYNNEI, per germline. V lost 5 bases to trimming and J lost 5 bases; unmatched junction nucleotides: 4. CDR3 coding DNA: TGTGCCAGCAGTCAACAGGGGGGTACTGAAGCTTTCTTT. It encodes CASSQQGGTEAFF. The full variable domain, its missing parts supplied by reference TRBV2 and TRBJ1-1, is EPEVTQTPSHQVTQMGQEVILRCVPISNHLYFYWYRQILGQKVEFLVSFYNNEISEKSEIFDDQFSVERPDGSNFTLKIRSTKLEDSAMYFCASSQQGGTEAFFGQGTRLTVV.

This clone showed up just a few times. V is TRBV7-6 and J is TRBJ2-2; 7 bases agree with TRBD2. Germline CDR1 SGHVS, CDR2 FNYEAQ. V lost 5 bases, J lost 7 bases, and 13 bases stayed unmatched. CDR3 length equals 16 residues. This chain's CDR3 is CASSPIREGLGGELFF. DNA of the CDR3: TGTGCCAGCAGCCCCATCAGGGAGGGACTCGGCGGGGAGCTGTTTTTT.

This rearrangement joins TRBV18 to TRBJ1-1; no firm D call. V lost 6 bases to trimming and J lost 5 bases, with 7 bases between them. Germline lookup yields CDR1 KGHSH and CDR2 LQKENI. CDR3 length: 11 residues. The CDR3 sequence: CASSAGTEAFF. In nucleotides, the CDR3 is TGTGCCAGCTCGGCGGGGACTGAAGCTTTCTTT.

The chain joins TRBV29-1 to TRBJ1-1; TRBD1 might be the D (5 bases). This CDR3 region has 15 residues. V was trimmed by 1 base and J by 3 bases, leaving 15 bases between them. From germline, CDR1 is SQVTM and CDR2 ANQGSEA. Written as DNA, the CDR3 is TGCAGCGTTGAAGGGGCCAGCGGGGGGTACACTGAAGCTTTCTTT. It yields the protein CSVEGASGGYTEAFF.

The CDR3, as DNA: TGTGCCAGCAGCAAAGAGGGAGACTCCCGAGGCTCCTACGAGCAGTACGTC. It specifies CASSKEGDSRGSYEQYV. This chain connects TRBV21-1 to TRBJ2-7; no check of the table's D call, TRBD2, against the DNA was made. TRBV21-1 corresponds to a pseudogene. This CDR3 region has 17 residues.

V and J are TRBV19 and TRBJ1-2; TRBD1 matches 8 bases. The CDR3 has 14 residues. Germline CDR1 reads LNHDA; CDR2 reads SQIVND (reference sequence). Trimming took 4 bases from V and 4 from J; bases not matched to a gene: 5. DNA of the CDR3: TGTGCCAGTAGTACCGACAGGGGCATCTATGGCTACACCTTC. Protein sequence: CASSTDRGIYGYTF.

This clone was observed a single time. The genes are TRBV5-6 and TRBJ1-2, with TRBD1 matching over 7 bases. The CDR3 loop spans 12 amino acids. Unmatched junction bases numbered 5, after V lost 4 bases and J lost 8 bases. Germline V gene lookup returns CDR1 SGHDT and CDR2 YYEEEE. CDR3 region: CASSRGQSGYTF. CDR3 DNA sequence: TGTGCCAGCAGCAGGGGACAGTCGGGCTACACCTTC.

The chain recombines TRBV2 with TRBJ1-1, with D hard to call. The CDR3 is made up of 14 amino acids. Germline CDR1 and CDR2: SNHLY and FYNNEI. Trimming stripped 1 base from V and 0 bases from J, with 6 bases between. The CDR3 sequence: CASSEVIVNTEAFF. The CDR3 coding sequence is TGTGCCAGCAGTGAAGTTATCGTGAACACTGAAGCTTTCTTT.

This rearrangement joins TRBV6-1 to TRBJ2-5, with 8 bases that match TRBD1. The CDR3 is 14 amino acids. V was clipped by 0 bases and J by 9 bases; unmatched bases: 6. Germline loops: CDR1 MNHNS, CDR2 SASEGT. The CDR3 coding sequence is TGTGCCAGCAGTGAAGCGAACAGGGGGTTGTCCCAGTACTTC. Encoded protein: CASSEANRGLSQYF.

The chain couples TRBV2 to TRBJ1-4; D is unclear. Trimming took 3 bases from V and 6 from J, leaving 5 bases between them. The V gene's germline CDR1 is SNHLY and CDR2 FYNNEI. There are 12 residues in the CDR3. The CDR3, as DNA: TGTGCCAGCAGTGACCAGGATGAAAAACTGTTTTTT. Translation: CASSDQDEKLFF.

The gene calls are TRBV10-2 and TRBJ2-5, with 10 bases aligning to TRBD2. Per the germline V gene, CDR1 is WSHSY and CDR2 is SAAADI. This CDR3 has 15 amino acids. J gave up 3 bases and V 6 bases, and 7 bases lay outside the gene matches. The CDR3 is CASRVLGLAEETQYF. In nucleotides, the CDR3 is TGCGCCAGCAGGGTACTCGGACTAGCGGAAGAGACCCAGTACTTC.